This T cell receptor beta chain was captured in a study of blood T cell repertoires in COVID-19. Overall study: The United States, Italy and Spain provided the acute and convalescent COVID-19 samples. The analysed material was cDNA or gDNA that came from T cells, B-cell-depleted T cells, or PBMCs.

Per the original methods: Reference gene primer amplification yielded estimated nucleated cell counts. Libraries were prepared by immunoSEQ multiplex PCR; TCRdb keeps only in-frame clonotypes and omits some of them. V, J and clone size were drawn from that table, and D and trimming were deduced from the DNA. The data show approximately 82,000 clones, with 85% to 90% seen just once and around 13% held by the top ten. Per germline, CDR1 SGHTA and CDR2 FQGTGA. The V end was cut by 1 base, the J end by 0 bases, with 8 bases between. The CDR3 is 15 residues long. The sequence derives from a man in his sixties or seventies with active or convalescent COVID-19. The chain links TRBV7-3 to TRBJ2-3; no clear D. Sequences were obtained from peripheral blood. Here the CDR3 reads CASSLSPASTDTQYF. The CDR3 bases are TGTGCCAGCAGCTTAAGCCCAGCGAGCACAGATACGCAGTATTTT.